This TCR beta chain comes out of a study of T cells in localized non-small cell lung cancer (dated by TCRdb to the early 2020s). With respect to the entire study: Comparing tumors with uninvolved tumor-adjacent lungs, the study looked at the T cell repertoires of fewer than 250 patients with early-stage NSCLC. A mean age of approximately 70 years was recorded for the NSCLC patients, of whom 129 were male and more than 95 were female. The cohort was made up of 236 treatment-naive NSCLC patients whose localized lung tumors had been resected.

Only a few counts were recorded for this clone. Its cognate antigen has yet to be identified. Base qualities are not at hand, and no much larger clone is one base apart. Other DNA sequences in the same sample also yield this CDR3. The immunoSEQ Assay was used to sequence TCR beta CDR3 regions from DNA. On the study's bioinformatics: T cell density was computed as TCR beta template counts normalized to usable DNA estimated by amplifying housekeeping genes. Using the preseqR package, richness was estimated by extrapolating to 120,000 templates for tissue samples and 400,000 templates for PBMC samples. Clonality was calculated as one minus Pielou's evenness. Tissue-enriched TCRs were identified by differential abundance testing using productive amino-acid clonotypes, minimum total count 5 and alpha 0.1. Repertoire overlap between compartments was quantified with the Jaccard Index and Morisita Overlap Index. TCR beta CDR3s were clustered by GLIPH together with public tetramer-defined viral CDR3s, and at least three viral sequences plus V-gene enrichment were required for viral motifs. Drawn from immuneACCESS, this table holds only the in-frame rearrangements with V and J called that TCRdb kept. Clones are partly lost; checked studies trace under half to an unresolved V gene and leave the rest unexplained. V, J and clone size are taken as reported in that table, and D and trimming were inferred from the DNA itself. The sample includes just under 20,000 clones, with approximately 91% observed a single time. The ten largest account for approximately 9.1% of the sample.

Summary of the overall study and its limitations: The highest T cell clonality was observed in uninvolved tumor-adjacent lung, where clonality exceeded that of tumor, suggesting that antigenic responses were more focused in uninvolved tumor-adjacent lung. Because the study design was exploratory, TCR variables were selected using unadjusted p-values without false-discovery rate correction. Higher blood T cell density associated with longer overall survival, while higher adjacent-lung clonality associated with shorter survival. Of the top 100 tumor clones, a median of approximately 60 were detected in paired uninvolved adjacent lung; some 28 were also among that lung's top 100. Multi-region tumor sequencing was not performed, so intratumor heterogeneity could not be excluded.

CDR1 and CDR2 are read off the germline V gene as MNHEY and SVGAGI. CDR3 length: 15 amino acids, cysteine to phenylalanine. Solely the CDR3 DNA is kept, with 45 bases framed from the first base. Unmatched junction bases come to 2, with V trimmed by 0 bases and J by 4 bases. At diagnosis, tumor, uninvolved tumor-adjacent lung and peripheral blood were collected and then preserved as a mix of FFPE and fresh-frozen material. For TCR repertoire profiling, the blood samples were analyzed as peripheral blood mononuclear cells. The receptor was derived from a man aged 35 to 69 with stage I lung adenocarcinoma. The chain is encoded by TRBV6-5 joined to TRBJ1-3, and TRBD1 aligns with 8 junction nucleotides. Source: peripheral blood, taken before any cancer treatment. The nucleotide sequence is given as TGTGCCAGCAGTTACTCCAGGGGGCTCGGAAACACCATATATTTT. Translated, it gives CASSYSRGLGNTIYF.